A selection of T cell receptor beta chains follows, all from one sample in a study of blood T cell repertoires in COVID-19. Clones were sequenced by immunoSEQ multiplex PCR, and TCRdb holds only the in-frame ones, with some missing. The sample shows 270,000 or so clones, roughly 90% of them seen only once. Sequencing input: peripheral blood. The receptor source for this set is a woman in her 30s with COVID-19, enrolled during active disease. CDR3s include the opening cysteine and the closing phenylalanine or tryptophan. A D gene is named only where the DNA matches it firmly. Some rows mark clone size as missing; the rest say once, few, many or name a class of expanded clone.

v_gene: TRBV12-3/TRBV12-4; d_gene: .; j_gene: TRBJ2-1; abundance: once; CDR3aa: CASSPTSNEQFF; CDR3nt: TGTGCCAGCAGTCCAACTAGCAATGAGCAGTTCTTC
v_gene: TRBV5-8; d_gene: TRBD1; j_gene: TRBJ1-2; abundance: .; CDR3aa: CASSLETGLGYTF; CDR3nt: TGTGCCAGCAGCTTGGAGACAGGGCTCGGCTACACCTTC
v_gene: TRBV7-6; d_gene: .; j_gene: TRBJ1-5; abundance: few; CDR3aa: CASSLGGGRNQPQHF; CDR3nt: TGTGCCAGCAGCTTAGGCGGGGGTCGGAATCAGCCCCAGCATTTT
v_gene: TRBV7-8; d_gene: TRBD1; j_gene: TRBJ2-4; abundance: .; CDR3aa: CASSQKRTGVVKNIQYF; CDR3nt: TGTGCCAGCAGCCAAAAGAGGACAGGGGTGGTCAAAAACATTCAGTACTTC
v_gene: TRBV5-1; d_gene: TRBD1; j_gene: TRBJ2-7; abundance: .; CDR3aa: CASSSGQELREQYF; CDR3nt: TGCGCCAGCAGCTCGGGACAGGAGCTACGAGAGCAGTACTTC
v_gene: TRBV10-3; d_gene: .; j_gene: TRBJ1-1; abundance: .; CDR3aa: CASRQMNTEAFF; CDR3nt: TGTGCCTCCAGACAGATGAACACTGAAGCTTTCTTT
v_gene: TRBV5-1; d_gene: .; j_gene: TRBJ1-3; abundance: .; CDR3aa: CASSPTSGNTIYF; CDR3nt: TGCGCCAGCAGCCCTACCTCTGGAAACACCATATATTTT
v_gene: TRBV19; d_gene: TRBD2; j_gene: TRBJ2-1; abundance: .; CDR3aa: CASRTPGTSGGASSYNEQFF; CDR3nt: TGTGCCAGTAGGACACCCGGGACTAGCGGGGGGGCAAGCTCCTACAATGAGCAGTTCTTC
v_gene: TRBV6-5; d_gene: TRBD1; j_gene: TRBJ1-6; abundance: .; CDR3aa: CASSYRPGQHSPLHF; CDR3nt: TGTGCCAGCAGTTACCGACCGGGACAGCATTCACCCCTCCACTTT
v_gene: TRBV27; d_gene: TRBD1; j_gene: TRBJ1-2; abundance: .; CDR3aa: CASSPIRPRDRRIYGYTF; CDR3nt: TGTGCCAGCAGTCCTATTAGACCCCGGGACAGGAGAATCTATGGCTACACCTTC
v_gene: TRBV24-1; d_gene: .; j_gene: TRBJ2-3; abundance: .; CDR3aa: CATSDFSGADTQYF; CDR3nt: TGTGCCACCAGTGATTTCTCCGGGGCAGATACGCAGTATTTT
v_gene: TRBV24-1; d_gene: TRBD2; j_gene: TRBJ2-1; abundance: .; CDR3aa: CATTAGEVNEQFF; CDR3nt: TGTGCCACCACAGCGGGGGAGGTCAATGAGCAGTTCTTC
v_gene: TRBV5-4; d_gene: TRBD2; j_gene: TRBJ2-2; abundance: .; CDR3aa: CASRYIAGPTGELFF; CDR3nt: TGTGCCAGCAGATATATAGCGGGTCCGACCGGGGAGCTGTTTTTT
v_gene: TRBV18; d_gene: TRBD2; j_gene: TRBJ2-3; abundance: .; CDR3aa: CASGTSGLAGVSTDTQYF; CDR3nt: TGTGCCAGCGGAACTTCGGGTCTGGCGGGGGTTAGCACAGATACGCAGTATTTT
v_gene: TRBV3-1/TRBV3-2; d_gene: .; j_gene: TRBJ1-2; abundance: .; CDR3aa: CASSQAREYGYTF; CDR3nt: TGTGCCAGCAGCCAAGCCAGGGAATACGGCTACACCTTC
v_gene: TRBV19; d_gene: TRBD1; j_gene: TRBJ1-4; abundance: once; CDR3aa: CASSIAGQGEEDEKLFF; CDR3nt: TGTGCCAGTAGTATAGCTGGACAGGGGGAAGAGGATGAAAAACTGTTTTTT
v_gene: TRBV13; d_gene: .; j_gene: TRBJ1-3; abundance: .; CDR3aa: CASSRTTASKGNTIYF; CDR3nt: TGTGCCAGCAGCCGAACGACGGCTAGCAAGGGAAACACCATATATTTT
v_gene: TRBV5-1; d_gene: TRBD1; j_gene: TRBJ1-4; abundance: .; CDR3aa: CASSSQGAALNEKLFF; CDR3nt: TGCGCCAGCAGCTCACAGGGGGCCGCGCTAAATGAAAAACTGTTTTTT
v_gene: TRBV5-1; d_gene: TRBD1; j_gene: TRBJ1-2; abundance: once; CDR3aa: CASSLGPDRDLMDYGYTF; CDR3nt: TGCGCCAGCAGCTTGGGCCCGGACAGGGACTTGATGGACTATGGCTACACCTTC
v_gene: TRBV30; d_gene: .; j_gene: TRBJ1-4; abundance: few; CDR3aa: CAWSVQQGLELFF; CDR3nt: TGTGCCTGGAGTGTACAGCAAGGATTGGAACTGTTTTTT
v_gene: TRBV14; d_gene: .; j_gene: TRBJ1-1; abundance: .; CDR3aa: CASSQDVYTEAFF; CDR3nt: TGTGCCAGCAGCCAAGATGTATACACTGAAGCTTTCTTT
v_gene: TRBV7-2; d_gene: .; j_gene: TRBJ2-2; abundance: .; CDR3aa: CASSLLLNTGELFF; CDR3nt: TGTGCCAGCAGCTTGTTACTGAACACCGGGGAGCTGTTTTTT
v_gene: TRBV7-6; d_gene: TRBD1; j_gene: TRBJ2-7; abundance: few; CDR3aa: CASSLEGGAPYEQYF; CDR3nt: TGTGCCAGCAGCTTAGAAGGGGGCGCACCCTACGAGCAGTACTTC
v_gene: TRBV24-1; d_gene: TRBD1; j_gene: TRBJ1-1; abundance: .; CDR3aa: CATSELGGQAAFF; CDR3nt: TGTGCCACCAGTGAGCTGGGGGGACAGGCGGCTTTCTTT
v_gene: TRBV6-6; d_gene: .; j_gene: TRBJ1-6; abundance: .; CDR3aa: CASSYDGQQDSPLHF; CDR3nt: TGTGCCAGCAGTTACGATGGACAGCAGGACTCACCCCTCCACTTT
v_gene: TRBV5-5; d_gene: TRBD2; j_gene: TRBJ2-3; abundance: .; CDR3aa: CASSPRPGLAGGRDTQYF; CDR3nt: TGTGCCAGCAGCCCCAGACCCGGACTAGCGGGGGGGCGGGATACGCAGTATTTT